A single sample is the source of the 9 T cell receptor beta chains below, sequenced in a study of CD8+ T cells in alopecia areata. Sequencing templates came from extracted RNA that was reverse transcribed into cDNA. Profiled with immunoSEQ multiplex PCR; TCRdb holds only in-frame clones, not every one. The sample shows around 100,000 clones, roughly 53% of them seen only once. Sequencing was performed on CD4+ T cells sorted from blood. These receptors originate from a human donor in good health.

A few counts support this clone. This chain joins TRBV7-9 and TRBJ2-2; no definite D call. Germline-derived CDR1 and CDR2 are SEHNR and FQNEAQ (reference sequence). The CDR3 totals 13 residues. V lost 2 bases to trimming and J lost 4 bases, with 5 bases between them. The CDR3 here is CASSLSSTGELFF. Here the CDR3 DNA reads TGTGCCAGCAGCTTAAGCAGCACCGGGGAGCTGTTTTTT.

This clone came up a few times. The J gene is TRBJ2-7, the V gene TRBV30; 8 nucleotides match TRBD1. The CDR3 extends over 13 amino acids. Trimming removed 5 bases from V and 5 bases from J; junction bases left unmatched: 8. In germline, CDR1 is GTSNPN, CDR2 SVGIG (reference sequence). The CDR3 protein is CAWARGPLNEQYF. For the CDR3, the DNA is TGTGCCTGGGCCAGGGGGCCTTTAAACGAGCAGTACTTC.

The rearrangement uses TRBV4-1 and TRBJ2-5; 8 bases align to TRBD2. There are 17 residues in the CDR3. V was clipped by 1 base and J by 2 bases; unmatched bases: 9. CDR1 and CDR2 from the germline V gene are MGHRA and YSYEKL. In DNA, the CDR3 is TGCGCCAGCAGCCAAGTGGGGGCCAGCGGGAGACAAGAGACCCAGTACTTC. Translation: CASSQVGASGRQETQYF.

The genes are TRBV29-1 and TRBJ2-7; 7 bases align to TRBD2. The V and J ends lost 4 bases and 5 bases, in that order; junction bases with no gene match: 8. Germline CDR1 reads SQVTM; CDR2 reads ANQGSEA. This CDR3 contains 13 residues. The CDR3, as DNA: TGCAGCGTTGGAGCCAGCGGGGTAGACGAGCAGTACTTC. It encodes CSVGASGVDEQYF.

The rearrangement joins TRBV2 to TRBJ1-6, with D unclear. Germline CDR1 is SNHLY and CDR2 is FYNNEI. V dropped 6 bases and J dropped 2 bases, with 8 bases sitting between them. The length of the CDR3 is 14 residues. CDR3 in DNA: TGTGCCAGCAGGTACAGAGCCTATAATTCACCCCTCCACTTT. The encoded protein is CASRYRAYNSPLHF.

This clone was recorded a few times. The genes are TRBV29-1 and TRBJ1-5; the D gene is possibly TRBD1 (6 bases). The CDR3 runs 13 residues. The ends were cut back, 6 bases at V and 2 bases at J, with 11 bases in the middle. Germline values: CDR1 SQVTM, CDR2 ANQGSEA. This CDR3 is CSVGDRRNQPQHF. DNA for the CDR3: TGCAGCGTCGGTGACAGGCGCAATCAGCCCCAGCATTTT.

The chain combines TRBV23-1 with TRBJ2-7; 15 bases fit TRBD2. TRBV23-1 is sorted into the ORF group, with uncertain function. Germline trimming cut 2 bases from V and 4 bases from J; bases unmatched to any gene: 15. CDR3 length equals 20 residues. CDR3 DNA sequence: TGCGCCAGCAGTCAAGAAGGACTAGCGGGGGGGCAGACCGGGCGGTACGAGCAGTACTTC. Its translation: CASSQEGLAGGQTGRYEQYF.

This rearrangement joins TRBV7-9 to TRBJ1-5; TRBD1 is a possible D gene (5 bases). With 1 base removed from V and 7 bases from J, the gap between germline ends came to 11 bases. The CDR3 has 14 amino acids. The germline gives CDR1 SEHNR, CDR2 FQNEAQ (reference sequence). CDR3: CASSLGGGRQPQHF. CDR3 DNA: TGTGCCAGCAGCTTAGGGGGGGGAAGGCAGCCCCAGCATTTT.

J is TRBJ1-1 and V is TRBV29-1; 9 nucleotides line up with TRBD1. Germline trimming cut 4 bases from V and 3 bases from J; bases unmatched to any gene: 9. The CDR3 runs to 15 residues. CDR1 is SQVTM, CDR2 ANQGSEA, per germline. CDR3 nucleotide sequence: TGCAGCGTTGGCGTTGCGACAGGGGGTTACACTGAAGCTTTCTTT. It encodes CSVGVATGGYTEAFF.